These 32 T cell receptor beta chains share one sample of origin, sequenced in a study of blood T cell repertoires in COVID-19. Sequenced by immunoSEQ multiplex PCR; TCRdb stores in-frame clones only, minus some. The profile shows about 58,000 clones, about 89% of them singletons. Material: peripheral blood. These receptors came from an older woman with active COVID-19.

The rearrangement links TRBV6-5 to TRBJ1-6; 8 nucleotides match TRBD1. Germline V gives CDR1 MNHEY, CDR2 SVGAGI. Trimming removed 0 bases from V and 8 bases from J; junction bases left unmatched: 3. The CDR3 length is 15 residues. CDR3: CASSYSGTGYSPLHF. As DNA, the CDR3 is TGTGCCAGCAGTTACTCCGGGACAGGCTATTCACCCCTCCACTTT.

J is TRBJ2-1 and V is TRBV6-2 or TRBV6-3, with D possibly being TRBD2 (6 bases). The CDR3 consists of 15 residues. The ends were cut back, 4 bases at V and 4 bases at J, with 14 bases in the middle. The germline V gene encodes CDR1 MNHEY and CDR2 SVGEGT. CDR3 amino acids: CASSWFPAGYNEQFF. The CDR3 bases are TGTGCCAGCAGTTGGTTCCCCGCGGGGTACAATGAGCAGTTCTTC.

The rearrangement links TRBV29-1 to TRBJ1-1; D possibly corresponds to TRBD1 (6 bases). V lost 4 bases and J 5 bases, leaving 11 bases between the germline ends. Germline V gene sequence: CDR1 SQVTM, CDR2 ANQGSEA. CDR3 length: 12 amino acids. CDR3 in amino acids: CSVGQQGTEAFF. CDR3 DNA: TGCAGCGTTGGCCAACAGGGTACTGAAGCTTTCTTT.

The gene calls are TRBV18 and TRBJ2-3; 9 positions agree with TRBD2. The V and J ends lost 0 bases and 6 bases, in that order; junction bases with no gene match: 7. The CDR3 runs 16 residues. Germline V gene sequence: CDR1 KGHSH, CDR2 LQKENI. CDR3 DNA: TGTGCCAGCTCACCACCGAAGAGCGGGGGGTGGGATACGCAGTATTTT. It specifies CASSPPKSGGWDTQYF.

The chain joins TRBV6-2 or TRBV6-3 to TRBJ1-1; 8 nucleotides align to TRBD1. After removal of 6 bases from V and 0 bases from J, the junction contained 9 bases not matched to a gene. In germline, CDR1 is MNHEY, CDR2 SVGEGT. This CDR3 contains 16 residues. The chain's CDR3 is CASSAGTGQMNTEAFF. CDR3 in DNA: TGTGCCAGCAGCGCCGGGACAGGCCAGATGAACACTGAAGCTTTCTTT.

The rearrangement uses TRBV6-5 and TRBJ2-7; 10 nucleotides agree with TRBD1. Germline lookup yields CDR1 MNHEY and CDR2 SVGAGI. This CDR3 spans 14 amino acids. V was pared by 1 base and J by 9 bases, with 6 bases of the junction left unmatched. CDR3 loop: CASSYLGQGPGQYF. CDR3 bases: TGTGCCAGCAGTTACTTGGGACAGGGGCCAGGGCAGTACTTC.

The J gene is TRBJ2-7, the V gene TRBV2, with a possible D match to TRBD2 (7 bases). CDR1 and CDR2 from the germline V gene are SNHLY and FYNNEI. This CDR3 is built from 16 residues. With 8 bases removed from V and 2 bases from J, the gap between germline ends came to 22 bases. Here the CDR3 reads CASDRTGGRGPYEQYF. The CDR3 DNA follows: TGTGCCAGCGACAGGACGGGGGGACGGGGACCCTACGAGCAGTACTTC.

This chain joins TRBV27 and TRBJ2-7; TRBD1 is a possible D gene (6 bases). Germline CDR1 MNHEY, CDR2 SMNVEV (reference sequence). CDR3 size: 16 residues. V lost 5 bases and J lost 3, with 20 bases in between. CDR3 DNA: TGTGCCAGCAGTCCCCCAGCGGCCCAGGGGCTCTACGAGCAGTACTTC. Its protein product is CASSPPAAQGLYEQYF.

The chain joins TRBV9 to TRBJ2-7; the match to TRBD1 covers 7 bases. CDR1 SGDLS and CDR2 YYNGEE come from the germline V gene. The CDR3 spans 15 residues. With V trimmed by 2 bases and J by 6 bases, 11 bases remained unmatched. In DNA form, the CDR3 reads TGTGCCAGCAGCGTGACCGGGACAGAGTTGACCGAGCAGTACTTC. Its translation is CASSVTGTELTEQYF.

The chain joins TRBV7-6 to TRBJ1-1; TRBD1 matches 10 bases. The CDR3 covers 16 residues. The junction had 6 bases not matched to a gene; V was cut back by 5 bases and J by 0 bases. The V gene's germline CDR1 is SGHVS and CDR2 FNYEAQ. The CDR3 loop reads CASSRTGTGVNTEAFF. The CDR3 nucleotides are TGTGCCAGCAGCCGAACCGGGACAGGGGTGAACACTGAAGCTTTCTTT.

The chain is built from TRBV5-1 and TRBJ2-1, with 10 bases matching TRBD2. The ends lost 0 bases at V and 12 bases at J; junction bases unmatched: 9. This CDR3 spans 15 amino acids. Germline CDR1 is SGHRS and CDR2 is YFSETQ. CDR3 DNA sequence: TGCGCCAGCAGCTTGGCCAGCGGGGGGGCCGGAGGGCAGTTCTTC. Protein product: CASSLASGGAGGQFF.

CDR3 amino acids: CASSERGQGTNTGELFF. DNA for the CDR3: TGTGCCAGCAGTGAAAGGGGCCAGGGCACGAACACCGGGGAGCTGTTTTTT. V and J are TRBV2 and TRBJ2-2; a possible D gene is TRBD1 (5 bases). This CDR3 is 17 amino acids long. V gave up 2 bases and J gave up 0 bases, with 13 bases separating them. Germline V gene sequence: CDR1 SNHLY, CDR2 FYNNEI.

The J gene is TRBJ2-1, the V gene TRBV15; a possible D gene is TRBD2 (6 bases). V gave up 1 base and J gave up 6 bases, with 10 bases separating them. The CDR3 is 14 residues long. Germline V gene lookup returns CDR1 LNHNV and CDR2 YYDKDF (reference sequence). The CDR3 protein is CATSRVPGVNEQFF. CDR3 nucleotides: TGTGCCACCAGCAGAGTTCCGGGGGTCAATGAGCAGTTCTTC.

The genes are TRBV24-1 and TRBJ2-5; TRBD2 matches 13 bases. CDR3 length equals 16 residues. Germline V gene data show CDR1 as KGHDR and CDR2 as SFDVKD. The V gene end was trimmed by 6 bases and the J gene end by 0 bases; junction bases not matched to a gene: 3. The DNA for the CDR3 is TGTGCCACCAGTACCGGACTAGCGGGGGACCAAGAGACCCAGTACTTC. Translation: CATSTGLAGDQETQYF.

This clone was recorded only once. The chain links TRBV10-3 to TRBJ2-3, with D possibly TRBD2 on 5 matching bases. The CDR3 consists of 14 residues. V lost 2 bases and J lost 1, with 7 bases in between. The germline CDR1 and CDR2 sequences are ENHRY and SYGVKD. CDR3 loop: CAISEISGTDTQYF. CDR3 in DNA: TGTGCCATCAGTGAGATTAGCGGCACAGATACGCAGTATTTT.

The V and J genes are TRBV4-2 and TRBJ1-6; no definite D call. Trimming took off 4 bases at V and 7 bases at J, with 14 bases between the two ends. The CDR3 extends over 15 amino acids. In germline, CDR1 is LGHNA, CDR2 YNFKEQ. DNA for the CDR3: TGTGCCAGCAGCCCCCCGGGCGGGCACAATTCACCCCTCCACTTT. It translates to CASSPPGGHNSPLHF.

The chain joins TRBV19 to TRBJ2-5; 8 bases fit TRBD2. Germline lookup yields CDR1 LNHDA and CDR2 SQIVND (reference sequence). This CDR3 has 12 amino acids. V lost 8 bases, J lost 5 bases, and 4 bases stayed unmatched. The CDR3 DNA reads TGTGCCAGTGGGACTAGTTGGGAGACCCAGTACTTC. Its translation: CASGTSWETQYF. Full variable domain (outside the CDR3, taken from reference TRBV19 and TRBJ2-5): DGGITQSPKYLFRKEGQNVTLSCEQNLNHDAMYWYRQDPGQGLRLIYYSQIVNDFQKGDIAEGYSVSREKKESFPLTVTSAQKNPTAFYLCASGTSWETQYFGPGTRLLVL.

CDR3 sequence: CASSLDRENYGYTF. The CDR3 coding sequence is TGTGCCAGCAGCTTGGACAGGGAAAACTATGGCTACACCTTC. This chain uses TRBV5-6 with TRBJ1-2, with a weak D call TRBD1 (6 bases). V was shortened by 0 bases and J by 2 bases, with 8 bases between the two germline ends. Germline V gene data show CDR1 as SGHDT and CDR2 as YYEEEE. CDR3 length: 14 residues.

The J gene is TRBJ2-7, the V gene TRBV7-3; TRBD2 matches 10 bases. The V gene end was trimmed by 3 bases and the J gene end by 5 bases; junction bases not matched to a gene: 7. From germline, CDR1 is SGHTA and CDR2 FQGTGA. This CDR3 is 15 amino acids long. The CDR3 loop reads CASSLALAGAHEQYF. The CDR3 nucleotides read TGTGCCAGCAGCTTGGCGCTAGCGGGGGCCCACGAGCAGTACTTC.

This chain links TRBV10-3 with TRBJ1-3; maybe TRBD1 (5 bases). The CDR3 loop spans 12 amino acids. Trimming left V 11 bases short and J 7 bases short, with 15 bases between. CDR1 is ENHRY and CDR2 is SYGVKD in the germline V gene. The CDR3 spells CAAKGEENTIYF. CDR3 nucleotides: TGTGCCGCCAAAGGGGAGGAGAACACCATATATTTT.

About this clone itself: The same CDR3 arises from other DNA sequences in this sample as well. CDR3 bases: TGTGCCAGCAGCTTAGGACAAAACACTGAAGCTTTCTTT. The encoded protein is CASSLGQNTEAFF. This chain links TRBV7-3 with TRBJ1-1; D perhaps matches TRBD1 (5 bases). Germline values: CDR1 SGHTA, CDR2 FQGTGA. This CDR3 region has 13 residues. The V end was cut by 2 bases, the J end by 2 bases, with 6 bases between. The full variable domain, rest sourced from reference TRBV7-3 and TRBJ1-1, is GAGVSQTPSNKVTEKGKYVELRCDPISGHTALYWYRQSLGQGPEFLIYFQGTGAADDSGLPNDRFFAVRPEGSVSTLKIQRTERGDSAVYLCASSLGQNTEAFFGQGTRLTVV.

The chain links TRBV24-1 to TRBJ2-1, with 9 positions matching TRBD2. The CDR3 runs 14 residues. Germline-derived CDR1 and CDR2 are KGHDR and SFDVKD. V gave up 6 bases and J gave up 6 bases; unmatched junction bases: 5. DNA of the CDR3: TGTGCCACCAGTCCGGCGGGGGGGCTCAATGAGCAGTTCTTC. Translating gives CATSPAGGLNEQFF.

The J gene is TRBJ1-6, the V gene TRBV6-2 or TRBV6-3; 7 positions agree with TRBD1. This CDR3 is built from 15 residues. Germline V gene data show CDR1 as MNHEY and CDR2 as SVGEGT. The junction had 8 bases not matched to a gene; V was cut back by 5 bases and J by 7 bases. The CDR3 nucleotides are TGTGCCAGCAGTCCCGGGACAGCCAAAAATTCACCCCTCCACTTT. Residues: CASSPGTAKNSPLHF.

V is TRBV6-2 or TRBV6-3 and J is TRBJ1-1; D gene uncertain. Trimming removed 4 bases from V and 7 bases from J, with 10 bases in between. The CDR3 has 12 amino acids. CDR1 and CDR2 from the germline V gene are MNHEY and SVGEGT. CDR3 region: CASSFSVGEAFF. The CDR3 DNA is TGTGCCAGCAGTTTTAGTGTCGGTGAAGCTTTCTTT.

This rearrangement joins TRBV4-2 to TRBJ1-3; 8 bases are shared with TRBD1. This CDR3 has 17 residues. Germline V gives CDR1 LGHNA, CDR2 YNFKEQ. V was clipped by 0 bases and J by 4 bases; unmatched bases: 8. The CDR3 bases are TGTGCCAGCAGCCAAGACATGACAGGGGCGCTGGGAAACACCATATATTTT. Amino acids: CASSQDMTGALGNTIYF.

The chain links TRBV29-1 to TRBJ2-1, with 9 bases fitting TRBD2. Germline lookup yields CDR1 SQVTM and CDR2 ANQGSEA. The CDR3 extends over 13 amino acids. J was trimmed by 7 bases and V by 4 bases; bases with no gene match: 5. The CDR3 reads CSVGRGGMNEQFF. CDR3 DNA: TGCAGCGTTGGGCGGGGGGGCATGAATGAGCAGTTCTTC.

This rearrangement joins TRBV6-6 to TRBJ2-3; possible D gene TRBD2, 7 bases. The germline V and J ends were trimmed by 3 bases and 5 bases, with 12 bases remaining between them. This CDR3 has 14 amino acids. Per the germline V gene, CDR1 is MNHNY and CDR2 is SVGAGI (reference sequence). CDR3 in DNA: TGTGCCAGCAGTTATGGGGGGGGGCAAGATACGCAGTATTTT. Its protein product is CASSYGGGQDTQYF.

The rearrangement uses TRBV23-1 and TRBJ2-5, with D possibly TRBD1 on 5 matching bases. TRBV23-1 is noted as an ORF with a role that remains uncertain. The germline V and J ends were trimmed by 0 bases and 5 bases, with 19 bases remaining between them. CDR3 length equals 17 residues. The CDR3 loop reads CASSQSHPQQGYETQYF. The DNA for the CDR3 is TGCGCCAGCAGTCAATCTCATCCACAGCAGGGATACGAGACCCAGTACTTC.

The genes are TRBV4-3 and TRBJ2-7, with 10 bases matching TRBD2. CDR3 length equals 18 residues. The germline V gene has CDR1 LGHNA and CDR2 YSLEER. Trimming took 1 base from V and 0 from J; bases not matched to a gene: 9. CDR3 sequence: CASSQGVAGGLSSYEQYF. The CDR3 nucleotides read TGCGCCAGCAGCCAAGGGGTAGCGGGGGGCCTAAGCTCCTACGAGCAGTACTTC.

The chain links TRBV27 to TRBJ1-2; 9 nucleotides match TRBD1. The CDR3 has 14 amino acids. Germline V gene lookup returns CDR1 MNHEY and CDR2 SMNVEV (reference sequence). Trimming removed 3 bases from V and 7 bases from J; junction bases left unmatched: 6. The CDR3 sequence is CASSFMGQGFGYTF. The CDR3 DNA is TGTGCCAGCAGTTTTATGGGACAGGGTTTTGGCTACACCTTC.

This sequence joins TRBV9 and TRBJ1-2; TRBD1 matches at 10 bases. Unmatched junction bases numbered 7, after V lost 3 bases and J lost 2 bases. The CDR3 spans 16 residues. Germline V lookup: CDR1 SGDLS, CDR2 YYNGEE. The CDR3 spells CASSAGTGAKNYGYTF. The CDR3 DNA reads TGTGCCAGCAGCGCCGGGACAGGGGCGAAAAACTATGGCTACACCTTC.

The chain carries TRBV7-2 and TRBJ2-5; TRBD2 aligns across 11 bases. The CDR3 length is 14 residues. The V gene end was trimmed by 6 bases and the J gene end by 1 base; junction bases not matched to a gene: 1. Germline CDR1 reads SGHTA; CDR2 reads FQGNSA. CDR3 region: CASRLAGGQETQYF. The CDR3 bases are TGTGCCAGCAGGCTAGCGGGGGGCCAAGAGACCCAGTACTTC.